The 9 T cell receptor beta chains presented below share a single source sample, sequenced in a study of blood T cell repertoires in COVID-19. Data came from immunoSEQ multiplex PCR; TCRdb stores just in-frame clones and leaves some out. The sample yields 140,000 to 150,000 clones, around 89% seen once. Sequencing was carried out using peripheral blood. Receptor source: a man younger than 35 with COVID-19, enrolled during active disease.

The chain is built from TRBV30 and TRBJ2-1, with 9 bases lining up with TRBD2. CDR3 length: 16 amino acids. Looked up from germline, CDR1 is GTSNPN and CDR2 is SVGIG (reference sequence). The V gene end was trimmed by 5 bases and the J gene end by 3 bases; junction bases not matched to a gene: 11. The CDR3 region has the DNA TGTGCCTGGTTTAGCGGGGGATCCTTTCTCTACAATGAGCAGTTCTTC. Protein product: CAWFSGGSFLYNEQFF.

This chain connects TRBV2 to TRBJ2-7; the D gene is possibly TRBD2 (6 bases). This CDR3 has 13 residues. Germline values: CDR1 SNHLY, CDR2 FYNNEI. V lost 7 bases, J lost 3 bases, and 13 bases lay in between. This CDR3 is CASTAGPIYEQYF. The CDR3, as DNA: TGTGCCAGCACCGCGGGACCGATCTACGAGCAGTACTTC.

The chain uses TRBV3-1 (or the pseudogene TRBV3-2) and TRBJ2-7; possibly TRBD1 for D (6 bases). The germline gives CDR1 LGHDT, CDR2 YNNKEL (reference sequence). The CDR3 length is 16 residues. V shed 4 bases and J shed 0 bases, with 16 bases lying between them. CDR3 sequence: CASSPSAGTLSYEQYF. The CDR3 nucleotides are TGTGCCAGCAGCCCCTCAGCCGGGACACTCTCCTACGAGCAGTACTTC.

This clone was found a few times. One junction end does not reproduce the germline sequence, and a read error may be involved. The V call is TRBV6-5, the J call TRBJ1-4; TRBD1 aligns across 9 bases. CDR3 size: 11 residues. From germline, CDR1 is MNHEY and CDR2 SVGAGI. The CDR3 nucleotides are TGTGCCAGCGGCCTCAGGACAGGGGAGATTTTT. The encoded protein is CASGLRTGEIF.

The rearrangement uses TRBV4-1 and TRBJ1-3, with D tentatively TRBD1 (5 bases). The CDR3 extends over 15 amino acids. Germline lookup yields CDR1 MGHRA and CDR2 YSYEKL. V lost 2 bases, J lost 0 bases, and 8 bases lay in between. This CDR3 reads CASSQPTASGNTIYF. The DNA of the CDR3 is TGCGCCAGCAGCCAACCGACAGCCTCTGGAAACACCATATATTTT.

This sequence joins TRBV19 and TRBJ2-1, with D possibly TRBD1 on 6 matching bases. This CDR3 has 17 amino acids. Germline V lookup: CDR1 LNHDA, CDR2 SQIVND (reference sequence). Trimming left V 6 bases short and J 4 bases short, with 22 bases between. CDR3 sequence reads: CASSETLSGVWYNEQFF. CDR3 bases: TGTGCCAGTAGCGAAACTCTCTCAGGGGTGTGGTACAATGAGCAGTTCTTC.

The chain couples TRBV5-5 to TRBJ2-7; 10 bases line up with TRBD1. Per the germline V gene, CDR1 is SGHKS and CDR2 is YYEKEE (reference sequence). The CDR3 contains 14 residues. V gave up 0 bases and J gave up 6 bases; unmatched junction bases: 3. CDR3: CASSLAGTGVEQYF. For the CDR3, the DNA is TGTGCCAGCAGCTTGGCCGGGACAGGGGTCGAGCAGTACTTC. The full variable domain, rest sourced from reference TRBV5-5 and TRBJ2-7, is DAGVTQSPTHLIKTRGQQVTLRCSPISGHKSVSWYQQVLGQGPQFIFQYYEKEERGRGNFPDRFSARQFPNYSSELNVNALLLGDSALYLCASSLAGTGVEQYFGPGTRLTVT.

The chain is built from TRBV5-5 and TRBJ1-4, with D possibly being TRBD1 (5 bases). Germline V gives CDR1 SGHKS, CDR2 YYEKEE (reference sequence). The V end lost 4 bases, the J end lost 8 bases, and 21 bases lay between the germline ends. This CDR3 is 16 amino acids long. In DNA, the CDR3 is TGTGCCAGCAGCCGGCCGCGGGGGGTATCAGAAGAAAAACTGTTTTTT. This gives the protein CASSRPRGVSEEKLFF.

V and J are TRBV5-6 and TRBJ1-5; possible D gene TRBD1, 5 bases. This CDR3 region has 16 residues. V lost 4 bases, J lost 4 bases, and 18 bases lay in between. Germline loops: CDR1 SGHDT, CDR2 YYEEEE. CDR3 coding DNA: TGTGCCAGCAGCCCGGGGGGTTTAGGAGGGAATCAGCCCCAGCATTTT. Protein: CASSPGGLGGNQPQHF.